The 19 T cell receptor beta chains below were found in one sample sequenced in a study of blood T cell repertoires in COVID-19. Using immunoSEQ multiplex PCR, the repertoire was profiled, and TCRdb retains in-frame clones only, with some absent. The sample has around 200,000 clones, about 83% seen once. Source material: peripheral blood. All receptors derive from a woman between 25 and 40 years old with COVID-19, enrolled during active disease.

The chain uses TRBV20-1 and TRBJ2-3; 10 nucleotides match TRBD2. Germline V CDR1 and CDR2: DFQATT, SNEGSKA (reference sequence). The CDR3 has 16 residues. V lost 3 bases, J lost 3 bases, and 9 bases stayed unmatched. CDR3 nucleotides: TGCAGTGCTAGTGACCTAGCGGGGGCGTCTACAGATACGCAGTATTTT. This codes for CSASDLAGASTDTQYF.

The chain uses TRBV19 and TRBJ1-5; D call uncertain. The V end was cut by 6 bases, the J end by 6 bases, with 9 bases between. The germline CDR1 and CDR2 sequences are LNHDA and SQIVND (reference sequence). The CDR3 extends over 12 amino acids. CDR3 nucleotide sequence: TGTGCCAGTAGCCTCCGGGGTCAGCCCCAGCATTTT. Protein: CASSLRGQPQHF.

The chain employs TRBV29-1 and TRBJ2-2; 8 bases agree with TRBD1. Germline loops: CDR1 SQVTM, CDR2 ANQGSEA. CDR3 length equals 15 residues. The V segment lost 1 base and the J segment 6 bases; nucleotides outside the gene matches: 7. The CDR3 reads CSVEGQGAGAGELFF. In DNA form, the CDR3 reads TGCAGCGTTGAAGGGCAGGGGGCTGGTGCCGGGGAGCTGTTTTTT.

CDR3 bases: TGTGCCAGCAGCCGACGGGACAGGGGGTCCATCGGGGAGCTGTTTTTT. Translation: CASSRRDRGSIGELFF. V is TRBV27 and J is TRBJ2-2; 11 bases align to TRBD1. V was pared by 6 bases and J by 7 bases, with 10 bases of the junction left unmatched. The CDR3 loop spans 16 amino acids. Germline V CDR1 and CDR2: MNHEY, SMNVEV (reference sequence).

The genes are TRBV9 and TRBJ1-2, with 7 bases matching TRBD1. Germline V lookup: CDR1 SGDLS, CDR2 YYNGEE. This CDR3 region has 15 residues. Trimming removed 0 bases from V and 8 bases from J; junction bases left unmatched: 10. The CDR3 DNA reads TGTGCCAGCAGCGTAGCTTGGGGGGACAGCGGGGGCTACACCTTC. Its translation is CASSVAWGDSGGYTF.

This sequence joins TRBV27 and TRBJ2-1; maybe TRBD2 (6 bases). V lost 2 bases and J lost 8, with 10 bases in between. The CDR3 is 13 amino acids. The V gene's germline CDR1 is MNHEY and CDR2 SMNVEV (reference sequence). CDR3 sequence (DNA): TGTGCCAGCAGTTTAACGGGAGTCTATGAGCAGTTCTTC. This gives the protein CASSLTGVYEQFF.

The V call is TRBV4-1, the J call TRBJ2-7; 8 positions match TRBD1. Germline CDR1 and CDR2: MGHRA and YSYEKL. The CDR3 loop spans 15 amino acids. Germline trimming cut 3 bases from V and 3 bases from J; bases unmatched to any gene: 7. The CDR3 nucleotides are TGCGCCAGCAGCCACGGGACAGGTACTCTCTACGAGCAGTACTTC. Translating it yields CASSHGTGTLYEQYF.

Only one count was recorded for this clone. The genes are TRBV10-3 and TRBJ1-4, with D uncertain. V dropped 3 bases and J dropped 8 bases, with 4 bases sitting between them. CDR1 and CDR2 from the germline V gene are ENHRY and SYGVKD. The CDR3 spans 11 residues. The CDR3 DNA reads TGTGCCATCAGTGACCGGGAAAAACTGTTTTTT. Protein product: CAISDREKLFF.

The chain combines TRBV5-6 with TRBJ1-2; no clear D gene. This CDR3 spans 15 amino acids. V lost 2 bases, J lost 0 bases, and 11 bases lay in between. Looked up from germline, CDR1 is SGHDT and CDR2 is YYEEEE. CDR3 region: CASSFFSESNYGYTF. The CDR3 nucleotides are TGTGCCAGCAGCTTCTTTTCAGAATCTAACTATGGCTACACCTTC.

This chain connects TRBV5-4 to TRBJ1-2; D is ambiguous. V gave up 5 bases and J gave up 3 bases, with 11 bases separating them. CDR3 length equals 13 residues. Germline CDR1 reads SGHNT; CDR2 reads YYREEE (reference sequence). CDR3 residues: CASSSDGYYGYTF. The CDR3 nucleotides are TGTGCCAGCAGTAGCGACGGATACTATGGCTACACCTTC.

J is TRBJ2-1 and V is TRBV19; TRBD1 aligns across 8 bases. In germline, CDR1 is LNHDA, CDR2 SQIVND (reference sequence). The trim removed 7 bases at V and 9 bases at J, leaving 17 bases unmatched. The CDR3 totals 16 residues. CDR3 residues: CASTPTGAAGVGEQFF. The CDR3 DNA is TGTGCCAGTACCCCGACAGGGGCCGCAGGGGTAGGTGAGCAGTTCTTC.

This rearrangement joins TRBV11-2 to TRBJ2-3; a possible D gene is TRBD2 (7 bases). Germline lookup yields CDR1 SGHAT and CDR2 FQNNGV. The CDR3 is 14 amino acids. V lost 8 bases and J 2 bases, leaving 14 bases between the germline ends. The CDR3 loop reads CASRRGGLTDTQYF. The CDR3 DNA follows: TGTGCCAGCCGAAGGGGGGGGCTCACAGATACGCAGTATTTT.

The rearrangement uses TRBV6-2 or TRBV6-3 and TRBJ2-7; 9 bases map to TRBD1. This CDR3 comprises 16 residues. The trim removed 6 bases at V and 2 bases at J, leaving 11 bases unmatched. Per the germline V gene, CDR1 is MNHEY and CDR2 is SVGEGT. CDR3 DNA sequence: TGTGCCAGCAGCCAGGGCTTTAACAGGGGGCCCTACGAGCAGTACTTC. This translates into CASSQGFNRGPYEQYF.

V is TRBV28 and J is TRBJ1-4, with 7 bases aligning to TRBD1. This CDR3 spans 15 amino acids. Germline assignment: CDR1 MDHEN and CDR2 SYDVKM. Losses at the gene ends were 3 bases for V and 3 bases for J; bases not matched to a gene: 4. The CDR3 sequence: CASSFGDRANEKLFF. The CDR3 DNA sequence: TGTGCCAGCAGTTTTGGCGACAGGGCTAATGAAAAACTGTTTTTT.

This chain connects TRBV29-1 to TRBJ1-2, with D unresolved. Germline lookup yields CDR1 SQVTM and CDR2 ANQGSEA. The V end lost 4 bases, the J end lost 1 base, and 7 bases lay between the germline ends. CDR3 length: 12 amino acids. The CDR3 DNA reads TGCAGCGTTGTTGAGGTTAACTATGGCTACACCTTC. Translation gives CSVVEVNYGYTF.

V usage is TRBV2 and J usage is TRBJ2-3; 8 positions match TRBD1. The CDR3 extends over 14 amino acids. Trimming removed 6 bases from V and 6 bases from J; junction bases left unmatched: 8. Germline CDR1 and CDR2: SNHLY and FYNNEI. CDR3 protein: CASRPGGTADTQYF. CDR3 bases: TGTGCCAGCAGGCCAGGGGGCACGGCGGATACGCAGTATTTT.

This clone was counted between two and nine times. The chain couples TRBV2 to TRBJ1-1, with 9 bases that match TRBD1. The trim removed 4 bases at V and 6 bases at J, leaving 9 bases unmatched. The CDR3 runs 15 residues. Germline assignment: CDR1 SNHLY and CDR2 FYNNEI. The CDR3 nucleotides are TGTGCCAGCAGTGGGGCCGGGACAGGGAGGGCTGAAGCTTTCTTT. Amino acid sequence: CASSGAGTGRAEAFF.

The CDR3 loop reads CASSLQGPFTDTQYF. CDR3 nucleotides: TGTGCCAGCAGCTTACAGGGGCCATTCACAGATACGCAGTATTTT. The V and J genes are TRBV5-6 and TRBJ2-3; 7 bases are a match to TRBD1. The CDR3 has 15 amino acids. Germline V lookup: CDR1 SGHDT, CDR2 YYEEEE. V gave up 2 bases and J gave up 2 bases; unmatched junction bases: 5.

The CDR3 loop is CASSSTLAGGPYEQYF. CDR3 sequence (DNA): TGTGCCAGCAGCTCCACCCTAGCGGGGGGGCCCTACGAGCAGTACTTC. The V gene is TRBV5-4, the J gene TRBJ2-7; TRBD2 agrees at 12 bases. CDR1 and CDR2 (germline): SGHNT, YYREEE (reference sequence). J gave up 2 bases and V 3 bases, and 6 bases lay outside the gene matches. The length of the CDR3 is 16 residues.